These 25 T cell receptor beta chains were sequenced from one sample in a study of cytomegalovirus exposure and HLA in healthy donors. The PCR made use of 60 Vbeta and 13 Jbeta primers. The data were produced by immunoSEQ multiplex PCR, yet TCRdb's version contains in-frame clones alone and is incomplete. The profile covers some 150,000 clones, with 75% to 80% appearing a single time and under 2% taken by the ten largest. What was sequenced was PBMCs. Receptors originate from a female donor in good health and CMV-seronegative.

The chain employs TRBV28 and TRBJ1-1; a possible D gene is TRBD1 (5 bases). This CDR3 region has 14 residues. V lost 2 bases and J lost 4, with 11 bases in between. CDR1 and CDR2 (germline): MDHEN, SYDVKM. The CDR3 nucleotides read TGTGCCAGCAGTTTAAAGGGGATCAGCACTGAAGCTTTCTTT. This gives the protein CASSLKGISTEAFF.

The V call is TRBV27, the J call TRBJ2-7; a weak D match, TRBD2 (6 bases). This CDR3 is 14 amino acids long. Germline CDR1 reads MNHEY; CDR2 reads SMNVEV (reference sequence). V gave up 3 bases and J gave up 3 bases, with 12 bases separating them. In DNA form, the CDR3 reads TGTGCCAGCAGTTTTAGGAGGGATCTCTACGAGCAGTACTTC. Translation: CASSFRRDLYEQYF.

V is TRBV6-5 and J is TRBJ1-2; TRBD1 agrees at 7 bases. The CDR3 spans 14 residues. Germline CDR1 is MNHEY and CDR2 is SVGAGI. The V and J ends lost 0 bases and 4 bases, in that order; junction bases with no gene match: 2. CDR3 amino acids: CASSYSPGGYGYTF. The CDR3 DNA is TGTGCCAGCAGTTACTCACCAGGGGGCTATGGCTACACCTTC.

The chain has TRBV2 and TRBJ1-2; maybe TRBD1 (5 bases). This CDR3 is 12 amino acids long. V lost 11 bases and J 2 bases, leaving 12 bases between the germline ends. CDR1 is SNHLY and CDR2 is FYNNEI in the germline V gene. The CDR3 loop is CAQGIQNYGYTF. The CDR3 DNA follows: TGTGCCCAGGGAATTCAAAACTATGGCTACACCTTC.

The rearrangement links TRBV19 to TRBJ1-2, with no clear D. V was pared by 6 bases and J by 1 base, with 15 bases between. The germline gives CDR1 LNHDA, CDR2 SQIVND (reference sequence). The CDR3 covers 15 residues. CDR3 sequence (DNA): TGTGCCAGTAGCCCACTCCGGAGAGATAACTATGGCTACACCTTC. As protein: CASSPLRRDNYGYTF.

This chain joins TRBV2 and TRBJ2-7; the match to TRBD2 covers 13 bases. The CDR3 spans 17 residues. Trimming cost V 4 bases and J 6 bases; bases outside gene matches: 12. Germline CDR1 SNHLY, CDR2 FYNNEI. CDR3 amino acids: CASSGLAGGRGVREQYF. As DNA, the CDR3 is TGTGCCAGCAGTGGACTAGCGGGAGGCCGTGGGGTTCGCGAGCAGTACTTC.

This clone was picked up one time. The CDR3 spells CASSLSKGGGPDQYF. CDR3 DNA sequence: TGTGCCAGCAGTTTATCTAAGGGCGGGGGGCCGGACCAGTACTTC. The J gene is TRBJ2-5, the V gene TRBV27, with 8 bases identical to TRBD2. CDR1 and CDR2 (germline): MNHEY, SMNVEV (reference sequence). V was clipped by 0 bases and J by 10 bases; unmatched bases: 10. The CDR3 runs 15 residues.

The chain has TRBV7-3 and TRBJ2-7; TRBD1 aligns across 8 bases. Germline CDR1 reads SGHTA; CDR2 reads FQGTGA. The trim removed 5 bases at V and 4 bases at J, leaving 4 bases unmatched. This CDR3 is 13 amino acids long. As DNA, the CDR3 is TGTGCCAGCAGCCCCGGACAGGGTTACGAGCAGTACTTC. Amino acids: CASSPGQGYEQYF.

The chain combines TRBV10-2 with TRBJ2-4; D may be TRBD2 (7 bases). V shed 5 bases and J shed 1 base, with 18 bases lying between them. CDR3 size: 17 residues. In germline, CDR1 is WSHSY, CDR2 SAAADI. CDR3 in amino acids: CASSRGEGMRAKNIQYF. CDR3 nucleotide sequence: TGCGCCAGCAGTAGGGGGGAGGGGATGAGGGCCAAAAACATTCAGTACTTC.

The CDR3 here is CASSYSGGPEETQYF. As DNA, the CDR3 is TGTGCCAGCAGCTATAGCGGGGGGCCCGAAGAGACCCAGTACTTC. This chain connects TRBV7-9 to TRBJ2-5; 10 nucleotides align to TRBD2. J lost 3 bases, V lost 4 bases, and 5 bases had no gene match. In germline, CDR1 is SEHNR, CDR2 FQNEAQ (reference sequence). CDR3 size: 15 residues.

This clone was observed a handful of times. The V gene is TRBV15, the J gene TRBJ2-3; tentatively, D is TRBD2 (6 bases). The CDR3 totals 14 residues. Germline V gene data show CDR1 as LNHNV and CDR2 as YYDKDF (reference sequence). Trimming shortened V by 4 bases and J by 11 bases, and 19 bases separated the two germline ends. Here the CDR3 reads CATSMRRAGRGQYF. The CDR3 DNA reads TGTGCCACCAGCATGCGGAGGGCCGGCCGAGGGCAGTATTTT.

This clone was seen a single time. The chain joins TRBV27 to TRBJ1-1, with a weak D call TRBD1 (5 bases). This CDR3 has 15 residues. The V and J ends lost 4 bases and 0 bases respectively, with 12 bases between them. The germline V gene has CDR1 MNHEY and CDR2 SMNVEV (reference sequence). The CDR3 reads CASSSGLVMNTEAFF. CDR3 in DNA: TGTGCCAGCAGTTCAGGGTTAGTCATGAACACTGAAGCTTTCTTT.

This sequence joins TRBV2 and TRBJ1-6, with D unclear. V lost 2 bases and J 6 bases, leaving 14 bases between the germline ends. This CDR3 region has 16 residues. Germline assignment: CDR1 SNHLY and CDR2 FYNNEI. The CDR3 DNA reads TGTGCCAGCAGTGAACCCGCGGGGATTTCTAATTCACCCCTCCACTTT. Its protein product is CASSEPAGISNSPLHF.

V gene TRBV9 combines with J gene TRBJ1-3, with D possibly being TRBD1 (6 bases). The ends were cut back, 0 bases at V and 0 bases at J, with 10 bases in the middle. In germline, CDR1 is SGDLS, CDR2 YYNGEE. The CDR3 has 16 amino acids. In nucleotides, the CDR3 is TGTGCCAGCAGCGTAGGGGGGCAGGTCTCTGGAAACACCATATATTTT. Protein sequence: CASSVGGQVSGNTIYF.

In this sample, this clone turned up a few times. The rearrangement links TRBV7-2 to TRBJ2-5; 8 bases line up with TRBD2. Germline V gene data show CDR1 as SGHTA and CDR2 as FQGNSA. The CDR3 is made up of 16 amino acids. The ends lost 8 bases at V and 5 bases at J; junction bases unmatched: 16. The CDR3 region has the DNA TGTGCCAGCGCCGAAGCCCGCCTAGCGGGTACCGAGACCCAGTACTTC. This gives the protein CASAEARLAGTETQYF. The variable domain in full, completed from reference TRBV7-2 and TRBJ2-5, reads GAGVSQSPSNKVTEKGKDVELRCDPISGHTALYWYRQSLGQGLEFLIYFQGNSAPDKSGLPSDRFSAERTGGSVSTLTIQRTQQEDSAVYLCASAEARLAGTETQYFGPGTRLLVL.

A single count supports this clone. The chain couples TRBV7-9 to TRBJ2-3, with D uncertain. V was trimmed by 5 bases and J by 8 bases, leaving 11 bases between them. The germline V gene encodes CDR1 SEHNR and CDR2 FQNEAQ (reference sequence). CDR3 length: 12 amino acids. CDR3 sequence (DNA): TGTGCCAGCAGCCCTGACTCTGTTACGCAGTATTTT. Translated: CASSPDSVTQYF.

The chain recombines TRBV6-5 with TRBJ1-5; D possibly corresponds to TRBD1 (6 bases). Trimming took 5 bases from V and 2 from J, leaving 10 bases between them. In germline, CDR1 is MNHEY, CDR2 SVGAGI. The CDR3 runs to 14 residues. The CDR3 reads CASSLRQGNQPQHF. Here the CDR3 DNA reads TGTGCCAGCAGTCTCAGACAGGGCAATCAGCCCCAGCATTTT.

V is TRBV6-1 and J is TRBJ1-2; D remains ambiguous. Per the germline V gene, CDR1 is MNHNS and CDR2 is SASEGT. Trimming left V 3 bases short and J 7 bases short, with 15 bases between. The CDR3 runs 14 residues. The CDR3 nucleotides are TGTGCCAGCAGTGAGCGGGGTTATAGCACTGGCTACACCTTC. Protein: CASSERGYSTGYTF.

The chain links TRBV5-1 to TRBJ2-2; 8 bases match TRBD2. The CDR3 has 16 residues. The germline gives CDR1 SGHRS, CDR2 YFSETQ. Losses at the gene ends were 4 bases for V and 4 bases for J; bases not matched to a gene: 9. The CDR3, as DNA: TGCGCCAGCAGCCCGTCGGGGGGGCGGAGCACCGGGGAGCTGTTTTTT. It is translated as CASSPSGGRSTGELFF.

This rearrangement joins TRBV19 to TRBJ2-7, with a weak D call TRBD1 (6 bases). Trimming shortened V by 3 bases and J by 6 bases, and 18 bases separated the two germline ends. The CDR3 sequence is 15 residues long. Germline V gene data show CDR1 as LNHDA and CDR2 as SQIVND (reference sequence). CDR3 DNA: TGTGCCAGTAGTATTCGGCAGGGGTTATCTGTCGAGCAGTACTTC. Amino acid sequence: CASSIRQGLSVEQYF.

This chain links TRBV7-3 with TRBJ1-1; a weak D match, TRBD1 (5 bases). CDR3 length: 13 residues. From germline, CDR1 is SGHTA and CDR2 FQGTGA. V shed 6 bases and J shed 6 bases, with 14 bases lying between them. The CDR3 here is CASSPGRISEAFF. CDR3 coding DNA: TGTGCCAGCAGTCCAGGGAGGATTTCTGAAGCTTTCTTT.

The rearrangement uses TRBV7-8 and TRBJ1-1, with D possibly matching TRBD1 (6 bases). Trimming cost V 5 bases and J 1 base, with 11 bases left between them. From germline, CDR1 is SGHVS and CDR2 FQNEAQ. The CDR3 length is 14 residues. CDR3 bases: TGTGCCAGCAGCCCAACAGGGTCGAACACTGAAGCTTTCTTT. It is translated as CASSPTGSNTEAFF.

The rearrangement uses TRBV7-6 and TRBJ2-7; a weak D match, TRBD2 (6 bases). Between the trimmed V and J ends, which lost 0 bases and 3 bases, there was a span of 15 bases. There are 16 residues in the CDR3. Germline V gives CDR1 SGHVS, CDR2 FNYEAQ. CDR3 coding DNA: TGTGCCAGCAGCTTAGCGAGCGGAGCGGGTCTCTACGAGCAGTACTTC. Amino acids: CASSLASGAGLYEQYF.

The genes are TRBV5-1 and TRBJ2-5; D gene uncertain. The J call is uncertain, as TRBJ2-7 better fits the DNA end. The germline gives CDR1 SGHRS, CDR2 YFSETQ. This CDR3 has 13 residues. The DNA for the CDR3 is TGCGCCAGCAGCTTGGCCTGGGGCTACGAGCAGTACTTC. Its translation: CASSLAWGYEQYF.

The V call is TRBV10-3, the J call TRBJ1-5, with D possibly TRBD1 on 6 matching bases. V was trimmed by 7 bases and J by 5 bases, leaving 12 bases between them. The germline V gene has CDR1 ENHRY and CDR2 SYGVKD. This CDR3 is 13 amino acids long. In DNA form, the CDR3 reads TGTGCCATCAACAGGGAAGAGGATCAGCCCCAGCATTTT. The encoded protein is CAINREEDQPQHF.